This T cell receptor (beta chain) was recorded in a study of a mutant IDH1 vaccine in newly diagnosed glioma. Overall study context: Patients under treatment included 62.5% males and roughly 40% females and had a mean age of roughly 43 years.

Data came from immunoSEQ multiplex PCR; TCRdb stores just in-frame clones and leaves some out. The sample carries tens of thousands of clones, around 76% recorded once. The CDR3 sequence is 14 residues long. V was cut by 0 bases and J by 2 bases, with 7 bases left in between. The germline V gene has CDR1 LGHNA and CDR2 YNFKEQ. Time point denoted: week 23, last vaccination. A single vaccine dose contained 300 ug of mutant IDH1 20-mer peptide, and topical imiquimod was used with it. New WHO grade 3 or 4 IDH1-mutant, ATRX-lost astrocytomas were present in all donors. Concerning this clone itself: The target antigen is unknown.

The receptor was derived from a middle-aged woman with glioma. Some clones in this sample may be carry-over from other donors' samples. This sequence joins TRBV4-2 and TRBJ1-1, with a possible D match to TRBD1 (5 bases). The material was PBMCs, obtained from a glioma patient whose treatment included an IDH1 peptide vaccine. The CDR3, as DNA: TGTGCCAGCAGCCAAGACAGGGTAAACACTGAAGCTTTCTTT. Its translation is CASSQDRVNTEAFF.